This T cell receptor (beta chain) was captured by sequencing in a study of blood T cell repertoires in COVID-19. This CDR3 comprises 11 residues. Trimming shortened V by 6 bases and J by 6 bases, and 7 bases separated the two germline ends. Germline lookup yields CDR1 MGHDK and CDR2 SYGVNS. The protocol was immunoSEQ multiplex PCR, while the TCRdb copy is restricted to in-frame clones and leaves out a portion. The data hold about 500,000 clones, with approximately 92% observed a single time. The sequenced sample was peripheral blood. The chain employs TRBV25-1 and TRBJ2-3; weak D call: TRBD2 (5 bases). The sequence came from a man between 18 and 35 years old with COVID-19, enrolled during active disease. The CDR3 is CASRRVDTQYF. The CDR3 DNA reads TGTGCCAGCAGGAGGGTGGATACGCAGTATTTT.